The following is a T cell receptor beta chain sequence with its context. Its antigen is unidentified. TCRdb's table, derived via immunoSEQ multiplex PCR, lists solely in-frame clones and lacks some. Among about 70,000 clones, roughly 85% were seen once, and the ten largest hold roughly 6.2%. These data originate in a study of OX40 agonist ivuxolimab in advanced cancers. On the study more broadly: In this trial design, patients received ivuxolimab intravenously at 0.01 to 10 mg/kg every 2 weeks. Of the patients, three showed partial responses, one with hepatocellular carcinoma and two with cutaneous melanoma. The study, taken as a whole, reports: Low normalized T-cell clonal expansion was also seen in some nonresponders.

Looked up from germline, CDR1 is LNHNV and CDR2 is YYDKDF (reference sequence). V was pared by 0 bases and J by 2 bases, with 13 bases between. The CDR3 spans 16 residues. The V gene is TRBV15, the J gene TRBJ2-5; no clear D. This clonotype was obtained from an adult with an advanced solid tumor such as melanoma, head and neck, liver or kidney cancer. The specimen comprised CD4+ or CD8+ T cells sorted from blood, sampled in a trial of the OX40 agonist ivuxolimab. CDR3 region: CATSRDIGVGQETQYF. The CDR3 coding sequence is TGTGCCACCAGCAGAGATATTGGGGTTGGGCAAGAGACCCAGTACTTC.